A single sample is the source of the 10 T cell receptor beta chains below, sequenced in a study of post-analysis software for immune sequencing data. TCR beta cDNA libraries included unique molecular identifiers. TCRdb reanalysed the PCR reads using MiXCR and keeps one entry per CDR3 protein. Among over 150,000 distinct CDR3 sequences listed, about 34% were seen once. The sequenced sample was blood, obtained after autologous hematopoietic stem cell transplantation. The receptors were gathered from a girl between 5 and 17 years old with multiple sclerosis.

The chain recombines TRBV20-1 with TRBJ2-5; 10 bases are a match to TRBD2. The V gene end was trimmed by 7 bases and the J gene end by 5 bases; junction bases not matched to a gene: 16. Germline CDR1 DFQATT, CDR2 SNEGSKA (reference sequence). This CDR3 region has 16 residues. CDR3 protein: CSVLTHSGRWWETQYF. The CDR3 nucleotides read TGCAGTGTTCTGACTCATAGCGGGAGGTGGTGGGAGACCCAGTACTTC.

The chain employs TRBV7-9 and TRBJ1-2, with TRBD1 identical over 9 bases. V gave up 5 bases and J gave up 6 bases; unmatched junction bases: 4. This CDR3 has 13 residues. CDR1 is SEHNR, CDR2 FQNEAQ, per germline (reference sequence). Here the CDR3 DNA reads TGTGCCAGCAGCCACAACAGGGGGCATGGCTACACCTTC. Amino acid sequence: CASSHNRGHGYTF.

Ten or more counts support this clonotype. The CDR3 loop reads CASSLRGQDYGYTF. The DNA of the CDR3 is TGTGCCAGCAGCTTGCGGGGGCAGGACTATGGCTACACCTTC. This chain joins TRBV5-5 and TRBJ1-2; D might be TRBD1 (6 bases). This CDR3 region has 14 residues. V was clipped by 1 base and J by 3 bases, with 10 bases between them. Looked up from germline, CDR1 is SGHKS and CDR2 is YYEKEE (reference sequence). The variable domain in full, completed from reference TRBV5-5 and TRBJ1-2, reads DAGVTQSPTHLIKTRGQQVTLRCSPISGHKSVSWYQQVLGQGPQFIFQYYEKEERGRGNFPDRFSARQFPNYSSELNVNALLLGDSALYLCASSLRGQDYGYTFGSGTRLTVV.

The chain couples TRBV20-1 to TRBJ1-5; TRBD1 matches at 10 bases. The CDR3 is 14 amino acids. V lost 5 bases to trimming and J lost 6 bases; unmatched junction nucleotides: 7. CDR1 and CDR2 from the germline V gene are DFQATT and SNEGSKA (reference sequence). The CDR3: CSAVRDRGPQPQHF. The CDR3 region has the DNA TGCAGTGCTGTCCGGGACAGGGGCCCTCAGCCCCAGCATTTT.

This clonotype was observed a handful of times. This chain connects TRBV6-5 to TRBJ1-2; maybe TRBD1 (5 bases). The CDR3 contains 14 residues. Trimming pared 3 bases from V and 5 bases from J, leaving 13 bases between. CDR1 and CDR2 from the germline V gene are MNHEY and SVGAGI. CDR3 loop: CASSYGPGRYGYTF. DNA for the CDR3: TGTGCCAGCAGTTATGGGCCAGGGCGGTATGGCTACACCTTC.

The CDR3 loop is CASQRWTGGKNSPLHF. The DNA for the CDR3 is TGTGCCAGCCAGCGTTGGACAGGGGGGAAGAATTCACCCCTCCACTTT. The rearrangement links TRBV11-2 to TRBJ1-6; 10 bases are a match to TRBD1. The CDR3 has 16 amino acids. Germline trimming cut 8 bases from V and 7 bases from J; bases unmatched to any gene: 11. The V gene's germline CDR1 is SGHAT and CDR2 FQNNGV. Using reference TRBV11-2 and TRBJ1-6 for the parts outside the CDR3, the full variable domain is EAGVAQSPRYKIIEKRQSVAFWCNPISGHATLYWYQQILGQGPKLLIQFQNNGVVDDSQLPKDRFSAERLKGVDSTLKIQPAKLEDSAVYLCASQRWTGGKNSPLHFGNGTRLTVT.

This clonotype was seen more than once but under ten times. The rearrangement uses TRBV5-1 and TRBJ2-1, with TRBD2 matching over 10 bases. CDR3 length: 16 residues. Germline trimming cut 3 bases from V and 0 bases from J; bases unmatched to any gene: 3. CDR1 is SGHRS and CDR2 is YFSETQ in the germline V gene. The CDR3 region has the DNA TGCGCCAGCAGCTGGGCTAGCGGGAGCTCCTACAATGAGCAGTTCTTC. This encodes CASSWASGSSYNEQFF. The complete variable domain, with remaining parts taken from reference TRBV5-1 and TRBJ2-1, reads KAGVTQTPRYLIKTRGQQVTLSCSPISGHRSVSWYQQTPGQGLQFLFEYFSETQRNKGNFPGRFSGRQFSNSRSEMNVSTLELGDSALYLCASSWASGSSYNEQFFGPGTRLTVL.

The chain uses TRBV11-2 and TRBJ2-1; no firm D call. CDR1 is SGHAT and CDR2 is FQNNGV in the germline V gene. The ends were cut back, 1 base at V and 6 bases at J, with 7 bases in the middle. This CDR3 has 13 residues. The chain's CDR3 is CASSLAMVNEQFF. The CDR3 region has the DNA TGTGCCAGCAGCTTAGCCATGGTCAATGAGCAGTTCTTC.

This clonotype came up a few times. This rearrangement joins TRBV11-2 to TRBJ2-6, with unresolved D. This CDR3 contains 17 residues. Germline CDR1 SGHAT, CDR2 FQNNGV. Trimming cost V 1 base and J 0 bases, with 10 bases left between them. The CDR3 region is CASSLAFLGSGANVLTF. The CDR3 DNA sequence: TGTGCCAGCAGCTTAGCATTCCTGGGCTCTGGGGCCAACGTCCTGACTTTC.

The CDR3 nucleotides are TGTGCCAGCAGCCAAGAAGAGCGGGGGGCAGATACGCAGTATTTT. Protein sequence: CASSQEERGADTQYF. The genes are TRBV4-2 and TRBJ2-3, with TRBD2 matching 9 bases. Losses at the gene ends were 0 bases for V and 4 bases for J; bases not matched to a gene: 2. CDR3 length: 15 residues. The germline gives CDR1 LGHNA, CDR2 YNFKEQ.